A single sample gave rise to the 21 T cell receptor beta chains below, sequenced in a study of metastatic and nonmetastatic thyroid tumors. TCRdb reanalyzed the PCR reads with MiXCR. The table records about 20,000 clones, under 35% of them present only once. None of the patients had undergone any treatment ahead of thyroid surgery. Sequenced material: tumor tissue. All receptors derive from a female donor with papillary thyroid cancer or a benign thyroid nodule (not recorded which). Some clones in this sample may be carry-over from other donors' samples.

This clone was counted at least ten times. The chain employs TRBV7-2 and TRBJ2-3; tentative D call: TRBD2 (6 bases). This CDR3 is built from 15 residues. Germline CDR1 reads SGHTA; CDR2 reads FQGNSA. Trimming cost V 5 bases and J 1 base, with 13 bases left between them. The CDR3 loop reads CASSHRRDGTDTQYF. In nucleotides, the CDR3 is TGTGCCAGCAGCCACCGGCGGGATGGCACAGATACGCAGTATTTT.

A note on this clone: A much larger clone differs from this one at a single base, so this may be a read error. The chain uses TRBV2 and TRBJ2-1; D is ambiguous. The CDR3 is made up of 11 amino acids. Trimming shortened V by 5 bases and J by 11 bases, and 10 bases separated the two germline ends. The germline gives CDR1 SNHLY, CDR2 FYNNEI. The CDR3 spells CASSPRYQQFF. For the CDR3, the DNA is TGTGCCAGCAGTCCTCGGTATCAGCAGTTCTTC. Full variable domain (outside the CDR3, taken from reference TRBV2 and TRBJ2-1): EPEVTQTPSHQVTQMGQEVILRCVPISNHLYFYWYRQILGQKVEFLVSFYNNEISEKSEIFDDQFSVERPDGSNFTLKIRSTKLEDSAMYFCASSPRYQQFFGPGTRLTVL.

This clone occurred many times. The CDR3 nucleotides are TGTGCCAGCAGAAGACAGTGGAACACTGAAGCTTTCTTT. Its protein product is CASRRQWNTEAFF. The rearrangement uses TRBV6-2 or TRBV6-3 and TRBJ1-1; possible D gene TRBD1, 5 bases. Germline lookup yields CDR1 MNHEY and CDR2 SVGEGT. V dropped 6 bases and J dropped 1 base, with 9 bases sitting between them. This CDR3 spans 13 amino acids.

The J gene is TRBJ1-6, the V gene TRBV30; no firm D call. V lost 1 base and J 14 bases, leaving 6 bases between the germline ends. The CDR3 loop spans 10 amino acids. Germline V gene lookup returns CDR1 GTSNPN and CDR2 SVGIG (reference sequence). The CDR3 bases are TGTGCCTGGAGTGGCGGTACCCTCCACTTT. It codes for CAWSGGTLHF.

The chain is built from TRBV2 and TRBJ2-5, with D perhaps given as TRBD1 or TRBD2 (5 bases each). The CDR3 covers 15 residues. Trimming left V 7 bases short and J 4 bases short, with 19 bases between. CDR1 and CDR2 (germline): SNHLY, FYNNEI. The CDR3 DNA is TGTGCCAGCAATGAGAGGGGAGCAGAGCGAGAGACCCAGTACTTC. This gives the protein CASNERGAERETQYF.

This clone was detected only a few times. J is TRBJ2-1 and V is TRBV20-1, with 11 bases identical to TRBD2. The J segment lost 9 bases and the V segment lost 0 bases, leaving 10 bases of the junction unmatched. CDR1 DFQATT and CDR2 SNEGSKA come from the germline V gene (reference sequence). This CDR3 has 16 amino acids. Here the CDR3 reads CSARDLRLAGGPEQFF. The CDR3 nucleotides read TGCAGTGCTAGAGATCTTAGGCTAGCGGGGGGTCCTGAGCAGTTCTTC.

This clone came up many times. The chain is built from TRBV18 and TRBJ1-3; D not resolved. The CDR3 loop spans 15 amino acids. Germline V lookup: CDR1 KGHSH, CDR2 LQKENI. Trimming stripped 0 bases from V and 4 bases from J, with 10 bases between. The chain's CDR3 is CASSPPVGSGNTIYF. The CDR3 coding sequence is TGTGCCAGCTCACCACCGGTAGGGAGCGGAAACACCATATATTTT.

The CDR3 region is CASSSGLGSSYNEQFF. The DNA for the CDR3 is TGCGCCAGCAGCTCAGGCCTAGGGAGCTCCTACAATGAGCAGTTCTTC. The chain joins TRBV5-1 to TRBJ2-1; D possibly corresponds to TRBD2 (5 bases). Trimming cost V 3 bases and J 0 bases, with 13 bases left between them. The CDR3 has 16 residues. Looked up from germline, CDR1 is SGHRS and CDR2 is YFSETQ.

This clone was picked up a small number of times. This CDR3 reads CASSLGGPYEQYF. The CDR3, as DNA: TGTGCCAGCTCCCTCGGAGGTCCCTACGAGCAGTACTTC. V is TRBV18 and J is TRBJ2-7; D is perhaps TRBD2 (5 bases). V was shortened by 6 bases and J by 2 bases, with 11 bases between the two germline ends. CDR1 is KGHSH and CDR2 is LQKENI in the germline V gene. This CDR3 region has 13 residues.

This clone was picked up a small number of times. The rearrangement links TRBV5-5 to TRBJ2-2; tentatively, D is TRBD1 (5 bases). This CDR3 has 15 amino acids. Germline V gene sequence: CDR1 SGHKS, CDR2 YYEKEE (reference sequence). The V end was cut by 4 bases, the J end by 1 base, with 11 bases between. CDR3 in amino acids: CASSAPTENTGELFF. Here the CDR3 DNA reads TGTGCCAGCAGCGCGCCGACAGAGAACACCGGGGAGCTGTTTTTT.

By share, this clone counts as medium-sized. This chain uses TRBV19 with TRBJ1-5, with a weak D call TRBD1 (5 bases). Trimming pared 3 bases from V and 4 bases from J, leaving 10 bases between. The CDR3 extends over 14 amino acids. CDR1 and CDR2 (germline): LNHDA, SQIVND (reference sequence). The chain's CDR3 is CASSIQGDNQPQHF. The CDR3 nucleotides are TGTGCCAGTAGTATCCAGGGAGATAATCAGCCCCAGCATTTT.

V and J are TRBV4-3 and TRBJ2-2; D gene unclear. The V gene's germline CDR1 is LGHNA and CDR2 YSLEER. The CDR3 extends over 15 amino acids. V was clipped by 0 bases and J by 13 bases, with 18 bases between them. The CDR3 DNA is TGCGCCAGCAGCCAAGATCGGGCGCGCTGGACGGGGCTGTTTTTT. Translated, it gives CASSQDRARWTGLFF.

Of note for this clone: One end of the junction fails to match germline, which may point to a read error. CDR3 nucleotides: TGCGCCAGCAGACAAGAGGCGTCGTCGACCAAAAACATTAAGTACTTC. As protein: CASRQEASSTKNIKYF. The rearrangement links TRBV4-1 to TRBJ2-4; no reliable D call. This CDR3 is built from 16 residues. CDR1 and CDR2 (germline): MGHRA, YSYEKL.

This clone has at least ten counts. The chain combines TRBV20-1 with TRBJ1-6, with 7 bases identical to TRBD1. The CDR3 has 18 residues. With V trimmed by 0 bases and J by 0 bases, 8 bases remained unmatched. CDR1 and CDR2 (germline): DFQATT, SNEGSKA (reference sequence). CDR3 DNA sequence: TGCAGTGCTAGAGATTTAGGGGGACAGAGCTCCTATAATTCACCCCTCCACTTT. Its protein is CSARDLGGQSSYNSPLHF.

The table lists this clone with many counts. The rearrangement links TRBV20-1 to TRBJ1-5; D may be TRBD1 (6 bases). Germline CDR1 reads DFQATT; CDR2 reads SNEGSKA (reference sequence). The CDR3 sequence is 13 residues long. V shed 3 bases and J shed 5 bases, with 11 bases lying between them. CDR3 sequence: CSARDSPYQPQHF. As DNA, the CDR3 is TGCAGTGCTAGGGACAGCCCCTATCAGCCCCAGCATTTT.

This clone was seen a handful of times. V is TRBV10-1 and J is TRBJ1-4, with 9 nucleotides matching TRBD1. Trimming at V came to 5 bases and at J to 4 bases, leaving 2 bases not matched to a gene. CDR1 and CDR2 (germline): WNHNN, SYGVQD (reference sequence). This CDR3 has 14 residues. The CDR3 bases are TGCGCCAGCAGTCCGGACAGGGGTAATGAAAAACTGTTTTTT. It codes for CASSPDRGNEKLFF.

This clone was observed many times. The CDR3 region has the DNA TGCGCCAGCACCACCGGGGGGGCGGGGTTGGGCACTGAAGCTTTCTTT. Translation gives CASTTGGAGLGTEAFF. This chain connects TRBV5-1 to TRBJ1-1, with TRBD1 as a possible D gene (6 bases). Germline V CDR1 and CDR2: SGHRS, YFSETQ. V was clipped by 6 bases and J by 4 bases, with 22 bases between them. The CDR3 extends over 16 amino acids.

There are a few counts of this clone. CDR3 coding DNA: TGTGCCAGCAGTTTTATGTCCTACGAGCAGTACTTC. This codes for CASSFMSYEQYF. The V and J genes are TRBV28 and TRBJ2-7; D call uncertain. In germline, CDR1 is MDHEN, CDR2 SYDVKM. The CDR3 consists of 12 residues. The V end was cut by 3 bases, the J end by 1 base, with 4 bases between.

In this sample, this clone turned up many times. The chain recombines TRBV3-1 with TRBJ2-7; TRBD2 agrees at 8 bases. The CDR3 is made up of 16 amino acids. J gave up 2 bases and V 0 bases, and 6 bases lay outside the gene matches. Germline assignment: CDR1 LGHDT and CDR2 YNNKEL (reference sequence). CDR3 residues: CASSQDLAGLPYEQYF. As DNA, the CDR3 is TGTGCCAGCAGCCAAGATCTAGCGGGCCTACCCTACGAGCAGTACTTC.

This sequence joins TRBV6-1 and TRBJ2-7; D may be TRBD1 or TRBD2 (5 bases each). The V end lost 8 bases, the J end lost 3 bases, and 14 bases lay between the germline ends. Germline V CDR1 and CDR2: MNHNS, SASEGT. The CDR3 loop spans 13 amino acids. The CDR3, as DNA: TGTGCCAGCCCTTCCTCAGGGAGCTACGAGCAGTACTTC. Translation: CASPSSGSYEQYF.

This clone was picked up many times. The rearrangement links TRBV4-3 to TRBJ2-1; maybe TRBD2 (6 bases). The CDR3 covers 18 residues. Germline CDR1 and CDR2: LGHNA and YSLEER. V was cut by 0 bases and J by 0 bases, with 15 bases left in between. CDR3 nucleotide sequence: TGCGCCAGCAGCCAAGACCTTACCCGGGACTTCTCCTACAATGAGCAGTTCTTC. Protein: CASSQDLTRDFSYNEQFF.